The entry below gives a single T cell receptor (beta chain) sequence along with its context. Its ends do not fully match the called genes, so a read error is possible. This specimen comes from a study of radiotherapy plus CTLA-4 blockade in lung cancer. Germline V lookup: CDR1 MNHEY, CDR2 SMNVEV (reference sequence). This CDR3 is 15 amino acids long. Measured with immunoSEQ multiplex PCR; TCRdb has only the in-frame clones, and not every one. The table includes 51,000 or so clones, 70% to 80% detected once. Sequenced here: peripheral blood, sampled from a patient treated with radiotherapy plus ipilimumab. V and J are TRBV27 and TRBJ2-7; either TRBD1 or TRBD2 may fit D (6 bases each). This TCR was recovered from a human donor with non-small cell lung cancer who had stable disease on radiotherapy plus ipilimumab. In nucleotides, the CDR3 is TGTGCCAGCAGTCTATCGTCGGGGGCCGCCTACGAGCAGTACTTC. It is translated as CASSLSSGAAYEQYF.